This record looks at one T cell receptor (beta chain) sequence and its context. Its specificity is not known. These data are taken from a study of T cell responses to AZD1222 COVID-19 vaccine. Findings and limits, study-wide: Without day 14 samples, only post-peak T cell repertoires were studied.

This table comes from immunoSEQ multiplex PCR, and its TCRdb copy is limited to in-frame clones, with some not included. Of more than 100,000 clones listed, approximately 88% were seen once; the top ten hold roughly 4%. Germline V gives CDR1 MDHEN, CDR2 SYDVKM. J lost 0 bases, V lost 6 bases, and 5 bases had no gene match. The CDR3 is 17 residues long. The clonotype comes from an adult in good health. This chain uses TRBV28 with TRBJ2-6; 10 bases agree with TRBD1. The material was peripheral blood, obtained on day 0 of AZD1222 vaccination. In DNA, the CDR3 is TGTGCCAGCAGACCCGGGACAGGGGTCTCTGGGGCCAACGTCCTGACTTTC. Translating gives CASRPGTGVSGANVLTF.